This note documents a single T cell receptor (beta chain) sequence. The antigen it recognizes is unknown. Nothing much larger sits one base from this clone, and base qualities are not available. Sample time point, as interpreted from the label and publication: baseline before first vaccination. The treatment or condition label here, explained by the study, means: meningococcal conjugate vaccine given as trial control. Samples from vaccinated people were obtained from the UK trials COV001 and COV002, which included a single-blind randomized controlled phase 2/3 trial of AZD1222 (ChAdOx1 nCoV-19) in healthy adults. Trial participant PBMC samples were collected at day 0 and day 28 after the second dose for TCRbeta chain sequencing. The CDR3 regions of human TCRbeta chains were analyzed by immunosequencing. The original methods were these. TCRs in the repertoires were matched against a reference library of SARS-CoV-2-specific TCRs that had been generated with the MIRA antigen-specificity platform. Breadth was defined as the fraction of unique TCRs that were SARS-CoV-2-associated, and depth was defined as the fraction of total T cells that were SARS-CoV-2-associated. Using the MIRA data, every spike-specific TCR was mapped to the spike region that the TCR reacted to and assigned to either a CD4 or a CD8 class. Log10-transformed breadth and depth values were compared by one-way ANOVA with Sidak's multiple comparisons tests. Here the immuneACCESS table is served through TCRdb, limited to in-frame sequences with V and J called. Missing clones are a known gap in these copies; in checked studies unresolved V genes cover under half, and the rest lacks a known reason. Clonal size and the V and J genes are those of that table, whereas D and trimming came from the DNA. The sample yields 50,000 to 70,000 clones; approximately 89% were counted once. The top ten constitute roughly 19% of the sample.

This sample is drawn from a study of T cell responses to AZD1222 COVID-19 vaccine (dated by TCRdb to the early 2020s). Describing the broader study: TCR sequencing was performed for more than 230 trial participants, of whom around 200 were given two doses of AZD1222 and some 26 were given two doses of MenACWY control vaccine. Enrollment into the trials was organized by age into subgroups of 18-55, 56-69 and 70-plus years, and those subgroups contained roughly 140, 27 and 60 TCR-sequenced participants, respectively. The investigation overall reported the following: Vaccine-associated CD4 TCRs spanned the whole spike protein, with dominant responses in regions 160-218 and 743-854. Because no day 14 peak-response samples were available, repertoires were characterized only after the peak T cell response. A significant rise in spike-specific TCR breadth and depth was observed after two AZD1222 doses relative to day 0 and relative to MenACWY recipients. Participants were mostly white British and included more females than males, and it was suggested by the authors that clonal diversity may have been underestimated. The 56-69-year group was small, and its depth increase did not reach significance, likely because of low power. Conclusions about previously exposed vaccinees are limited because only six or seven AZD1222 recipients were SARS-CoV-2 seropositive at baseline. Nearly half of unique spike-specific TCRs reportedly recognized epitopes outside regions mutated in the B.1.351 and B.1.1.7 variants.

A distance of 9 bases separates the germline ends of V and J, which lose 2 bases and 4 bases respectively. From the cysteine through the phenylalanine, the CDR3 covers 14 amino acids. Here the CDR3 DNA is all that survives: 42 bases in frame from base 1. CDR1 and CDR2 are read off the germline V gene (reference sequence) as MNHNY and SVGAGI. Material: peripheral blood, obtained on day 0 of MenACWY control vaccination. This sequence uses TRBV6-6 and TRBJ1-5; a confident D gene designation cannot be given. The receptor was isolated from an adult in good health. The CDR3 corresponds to CASSYEARNQPQHF. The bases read TGTGCCAGCAGTTACGAGGCGAGGAATCAGCCCCAGCATTTT.